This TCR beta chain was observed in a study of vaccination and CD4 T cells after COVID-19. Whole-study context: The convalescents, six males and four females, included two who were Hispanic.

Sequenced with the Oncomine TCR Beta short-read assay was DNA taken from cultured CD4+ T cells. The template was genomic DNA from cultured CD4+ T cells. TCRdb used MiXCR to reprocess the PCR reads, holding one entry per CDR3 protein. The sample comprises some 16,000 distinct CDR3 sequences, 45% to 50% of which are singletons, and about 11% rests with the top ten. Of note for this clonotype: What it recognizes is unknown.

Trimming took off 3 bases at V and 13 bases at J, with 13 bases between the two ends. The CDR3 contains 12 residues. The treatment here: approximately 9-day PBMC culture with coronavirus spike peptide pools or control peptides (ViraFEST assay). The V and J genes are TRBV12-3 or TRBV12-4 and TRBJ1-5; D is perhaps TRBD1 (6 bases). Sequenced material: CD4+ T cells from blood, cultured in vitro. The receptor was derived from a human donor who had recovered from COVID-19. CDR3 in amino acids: CASSFPRGAQHF. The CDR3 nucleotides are TGTGCCAGCAGTTTCCCGAGGGGGGCGCAGCATTTT.